This T cell receptor beta chain was recorded in a study of control samples from healthy donors and cancer patients. Repertoires were generated with immunoSEQ multiplex PCR, while TCRdb's copy carries only in-frame clones and drops some. The sample lists 130,000 to 150,000 clones, around 90% seen once, with about 3% in the top ten. V was trimmed by 6 bases and J by 4 bases, leaving 14 bases between them. The length of the CDR3 is 14 residues. Germline CDR1 is LNHDA and CDR2 is SQIVND (reference sequence). V and J are TRBV19 and TRBJ2-3, with a tentative D call TRBD2 (6 bases). The sequence was obtained from a young man in good health. Sequenced: blood. The CDR3 region is CASREGSGADTQYF. In DNA form, the CDR3 reads TGTGCCAGTAGGGAGGGGTCGGGGGCAGATACGCAGTATTTT.